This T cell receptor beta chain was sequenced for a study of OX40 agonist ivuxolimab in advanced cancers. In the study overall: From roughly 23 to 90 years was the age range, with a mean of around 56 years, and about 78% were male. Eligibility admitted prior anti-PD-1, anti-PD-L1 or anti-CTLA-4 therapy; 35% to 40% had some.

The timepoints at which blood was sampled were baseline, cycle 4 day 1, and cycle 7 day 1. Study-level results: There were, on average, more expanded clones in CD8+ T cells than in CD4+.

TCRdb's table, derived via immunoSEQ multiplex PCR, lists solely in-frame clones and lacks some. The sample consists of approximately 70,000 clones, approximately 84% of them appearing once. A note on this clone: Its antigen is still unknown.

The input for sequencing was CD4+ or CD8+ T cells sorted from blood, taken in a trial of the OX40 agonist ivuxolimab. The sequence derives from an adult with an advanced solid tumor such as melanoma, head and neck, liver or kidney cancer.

In nucleotides, the CDR3 is TGTGCTACCCTTACCGGGACTAGCAGTTACAATGAGCAGTTCTTC. Protein: CATLTGTSSYNEQFF. This chain connects TRBV12-5 to TRBJ2-1; 9 nucleotides align to TRBD2. This CDR3 has 15 amino acids. With V trimmed by 10 bases and J by 4 bases, 11 bases remained unmatched. Per germline, CDR1 LGHNT and CDR2 FRNRAP.